These 29 T cell receptor beta chains were sequenced from one sample in a study of graft-versus-host responses after intestinal transplantation. No antigen has been identified for these receptors. The table came from immunoSEQ multiplex PCR; TCRdb's copy has only in-frame clones and leaves some out. There are about 100,000 clones in the sample; roughly 89% occur only once, and under 0.2% lies in the top ten. Sequenced material: unstimulated CD4+ T cells sorted from spleen or lymph node cells, taken before transplant. These receptors were taken from a human donor who was the organ donor for an intestinal transplant.

The chain combines TRBV5-1 with TRBJ1-2; D not certain. This CDR3 comprises 13 residues. CDR1 SGHRS and CDR2 YFSETQ come from the germline V gene. V was pared by 6 bases and J by 7 bases, with 16 bases between. Here the CDR3 DNA reads TGCGCCAGCACCGTAGAGGGAGGCGGTGGCTACACCTTC. It is translated as CASTVEGGGGYTF.

The gene calls are TRBV5-5 and TRBJ1-2; TRBD1 is a possible D gene (6 bases). V was cut by 2 bases and J by 2 bases, with 10 bases left in between. Germline V gene lookup returns CDR1 SGHKS and CDR2 YYEKEE (reference sequence). The CDR3 length is 14 residues. The CDR3 DNA sequence: TGTGCCAGCAGCTTAGACAGGAACAACTATGGCTACACCTTC. Translation: CASSLDRNNYGYTF.

The chain recombines TRBV28 with TRBJ1-6; 9 bases are shared with TRBD1. Germline CDR1 and CDR2: MDHEN and SYDVKM. This CDR3 comprises 12 residues. J was trimmed by 10 bases and V by 5 bases; bases with no gene match: 0. Here the CDR3 reads CASSTGGSPLHF. CDR3 DNA: TGTGCCAGCAGTACAGGGGGCTCACCCCTCCACTTT.

Details on this clone: At one of its ends the junction is not consistent with the germline gene, which may arise from a read error. As DNA, the CDR3 is TGTGCCAGCAGCGCCAGGGACACCGAAGCTTTCTTT. Amino acid sequence: CASSARDTEAFF. This chain joins TRBV7-9 and TRBJ1-1, with a weak D call TRBD1 (6 bases). Germline CDR1 reads SEHNR; CDR2 reads FQNEAQ (reference sequence). This CDR3 spans 12 amino acids.

The V and J genes are TRBV4-1 and TRBJ1-2; possibly TRBD1 for D (5 bases). The CDR3 totals 14 residues. V lost 4 bases and J lost 8, with 17 bases in between. Germline CDR1 and CDR2: MGHRA and YSYEKL. CDR3 in DNA: TGCGCCAGCAGCCCCGCCGGGGGAATTAGGGGCTACACCTTC. The encoded protein is CASSPAGGIRGYTF.

The rearrangement links TRBV7-2 to TRBJ1-6, with no clear D. This CDR3 contains 17 residues. Trimming took off 0 bases at V and 2 bases at J, with 11 bases between the two ends. Germline V gene data show CDR1 as SGHTA and CDR2 as FQGNSA. CDR3 bases: TGTGCCAGCAGCTTAGCGCTGGCAGGCCCCTATAATTCACCCCTCCACTTT. This encodes CASSLALAGPYNSPLHF.

The J gene is TRBJ1-2, the V gene TRBV18; 11 nucleotides line up with TRBD1. The CDR3 has 14 amino acids. The V gene's germline CDR1 is KGHSH and CDR2 LQKENI. V lost 3 bases and J lost 11; bases outside the gene matches: 8. This chain's CDR3 is CASSPTGQGARYTF. The CDR3 DNA is TGTGCCAGCTCACCCACCGGACAGGGGGCGCGGTACACCTTC.

The CDR3 spells CASSLLQGVRTEAFF. Written as DNA, the CDR3 is TGCGCCAGCAGCTTGCTACAGGGAGTGCGCACTGAAGCTTTCTTT. V and J are TRBV5-1 and TRBJ1-1; weak D call: TRBD1 (6 bases). CDR3 size: 15 residues. V gave up 1 base and J gave up 4 bases, with 14 bases separating them. From germline, CDR1 is SGHRS and CDR2 YFSETQ.

The genes are TRBV7-9 and TRBJ2-3; 9 positions match TRBD1. V dropped 8 bases and J dropped 6; count of bases not matched to a gene: 6. This CDR3 has 13 amino acids. The germline V gene encodes CDR1 SEHNR and CDR2 FQNEAQ (reference sequence). The CDR3 bases are TGTGCCAGCCCGGGACAGGGTCCCGATACGCAGTATTTT. Its translation is CASPGQGPDTQYF. The variable domain in full, with the rest retrieved from reference TRBV7-9 and TRBJ2-3, is DTGVSQNPRHKITKRGQNVTFRCDPISEHNRLYWYRQTLGQGPEFLTYFQNEAQLEKSRLLSDRFSAERPKGSFSTLEIQRTEQGDSAMYLCASPGQGPDTQYFGPGTRLTVL.

The chain joins TRBV7-2 to TRBJ1-2; D gene unclear. The CDR3 spans 13 residues. Per the germline V gene, CDR1 is SGHTA and CDR2 is FQGNSA. V lost 2 bases to trimming and J lost 7 bases, with 11 bases between them. CDR3 nucleotides: TGTGCCAGCAGCTTAAGCGTCTTGCCTGGCTACACCTTC. Translated, it gives CASSLSVLPGYTF.

V is TRBV2 and J is TRBJ2-1; 8 nucleotides align to TRBD2. Germline assignment: CDR1 SNHLY and CDR2 FYNNEI. Trimming at V came to 6 bases and at J to 9 bases, leaving 7 bases not matched to a gene. The CDR3 contains 13 residues. CDR3 residues: CASRETSVTEQFF. In DNA, the CDR3 is TGTGCCAGCAGGGAGACTAGCGTAACTGAGCAGTTCTTC.

The chain combines TRBV4-1 with TRBJ2-7; 9 bases are shared with TRBD1. Germline CDR1 and CDR2: MGHRA and YSYEKL. After removal of 6 bases from V and 4 bases from J, the junction contained 10 bases not matched to a gene. The CDR3 length is 15 residues. CDR3 sequence (DNA): TGCGCCAGCAGGGTCGGACAGGGGTTTGGGTACGAGCAGTACTTC. Its translation is CASRVGQGFGYEQYF.

This chain connects TRBV4-2 to TRBJ1-2; D not resolved. The CDR3 spans 14 residues. Germline loops: CDR1 LGHNA, CDR2 YNFKEQ. With 1 base removed from V and 3 bases from J, the gap between germline ends came to 9 bases. CDR3 protein: CASSQGRTDYGYTF. The DNA for the CDR3 is TGTGCCAGCAGCCAAGGGAGGACGGACTATGGCTACACCTTC.

J is TRBJ2-5 and V is TRBV7-2, with D possibly being TRBD2 (6 bases). The DNA end lines up better with TRBJ2-7; the J call may be wrong. From germline, CDR1 is SGHTA and CDR2 FQGNSA. This CDR3 has 14 residues. The CDR3 nucleotides read TGTGCCAGCAGGACCGGGACTCCTTCCTACGAGCAGTACTTC. Amino acids: CASRTGTPSYEQYF.

The rearrangement links TRBV7-9 to TRBJ2-5; tentatively, D is TRBD1 (6 bases). The DNA end favors TRBJ2-7, so the J call may be wrong. The CDR3 has 15 amino acids. CDR1 is SEHNR, CDR2 FQNEAQ, per germline (reference sequence). CDR3 DNA sequence: TGTGCCAGCAGCGAACAGGGTCCCAGCCTCTACGAGCAGTACTTC. Protein: CASSEQGPSLYEQYF.

This chain connects TRBV5-1 to TRBJ1-2, with D perhaps matching TRBD1 (6 bases). Trimming shortened V by 0 bases and J by 6 bases, and 15 bases separated the two germline ends. The V gene's germline CDR1 is SGHRS and CDR2 YFSETQ. The CDR3 contains 15 residues. Here the CDR3 DNA reads TGCGCCAGCAGCTTGGCCCCAGGGTCAGGGGATGGCTACACCTTC. Its translation is CASSLAPGSGDGYTF.

This clone has just a few counts. The V gene is TRBV7-9, the J gene TRBJ1-2, with TRBD1 matching over 7 bases. There are 12 residues in the CDR3. From germline, CDR1 is SEHNR and CDR2 FQNEAQ (reference sequence). The J segment lost 6 bases and the V segment lost 4 bases, leaving 2 bases of the junction unmatched. CDR3 protein: CASSYTGDGYTF. Here the CDR3 DNA reads TGTGCCAGCAGCTATACAGGGGATGGCTACACCTTC.

This clone was picked up a small number of times. V is TRBV10-3 and J is TRBJ2-7; TRBD1 matches 7 bases. Germline V gives CDR1 ENHRY, CDR2 SYGVKD. The CDR3 contains 13 residues. Trimming at V came to 10 bases and at J to 6 bases, leaving 12 bases not matched to a gene. CDR3 bases: TGTGCCACGCCGGGACAGTCCTTCCTCGAGCAGTACTTC. This sequence encodes CATPGQSFLEQYF.

The rearrangement links TRBV4-1 to TRBJ2-1; D is possibly TRBD1 (6 bases). CDR1 and CDR2 (germline): MGHRA, YSYEKL. V was cut by 1 base and J by 2 bases, with 9 bases left in between. This CDR3 spans 15 amino acids. CDR3 in DNA: TGCGCCAGCAGCCAAGGCACAGGGACCTACAATGAGCAGTTCTTC. This gives the protein CASSQGTGTYNEQFF.

CDR3 DNA sequence: TGTGCCAGCAGCCAAGACGCTAGCGGGGGGCCTGGGTTCGGGTATAGAGATACGCAGTATTTT. Protein: CASSQDASGGPGFGYRDTQYF. The rearrangement uses TRBV4-2 and TRBJ2-3, with 11 nucleotides matching TRBD2. CDR1 and CDR2 (germline): LGHNA, YNFKEQ. J gave up 5 bases and V 0 bases, and 19 bases lay outside the gene matches. The CDR3 length is 21 residues.

The chain joins TRBV4-3 to TRBJ2-7; TRBD1 aligns across 9 bases. Germline CDR1 and CDR2: LGHNA and YSLEER. CDR3 length: 14 residues. The V and J ends lost 1 base and 3 bases, in that order; junction bases with no gene match: 1. CDR3 sequence: CASSQGTGVYEQYF. CDR3 bases: TGCGCCAGCAGCCAAGGGACAGGGGTCTACGAGCAGTACTTC.

The chain is built from TRBV4-1 and TRBJ1-6; 10 bases are a match to TRBD1. This CDR3 has 18 amino acids. Germline CDR1 MGHRA, CDR2 YSYEKL. V lost 1 base, J lost 7 bases, and 10 bases stayed unmatched. CDR3 residues: CASSQGGDRGGGNSPLHF. CDR3 sequence (DNA): TGCGCCAGCAGCCAAGGGGGGGACAGGGGTGGTGGAAATTCACCCCTCCACTTT.

The V call is TRBV9, the J call TRBJ1-2; TRBD1 aligns across 7 bases. The germline gives CDR1 SGDLS, CDR2 YYNGEE. Trimming cost V 4 bases and J 4 bases; bases outside gene matches: 7. The CDR3 contains 14 residues. Here the CDR3 reads CASSSTGARYGYTF. The CDR3 DNA reads TGTGCCAGCAGCTCAACAGGGGCCCGCTATGGCTACACCTTC. Full variable domain (outside the CDR3, taken from reference TRBV9 and TRBJ1-2): DSGVTQTPKHLITATGQRVTLRCSPRSGDLSVYWYQQSLDQGLQFLIQYYNGEERAKGNILERFSAQQFPDLHSELNLSSLELGDSALYFCASSSTGARYGYTFGSGTRLTVV.

The rearrangement links TRBV29-1 to TRBJ2-3; TRBD2 matches at 10 bases. The CDR3 runs to 15 residues. Germline-derived CDR1 and CDR2 are SQVTM and ANQGSEA. V shed 1 base and J 5 bases; nucleotides not matched to a gene: 6. In nucleotides, the CDR3 is TGCAGCGTTGAAGTCGGACTAGCGGTGTTAGATACGCAGTATTTT. It codes for CSVEVGLAVLDTQYF.

The chain uses TRBV6-5 and TRBJ2-7; a possible D gene is TRBD2 (5 bases). The V gene lost 0 bases and the J gene lost 6 bases, with 12 bases spanning the gap. Germline-derived CDR1 and CDR2 are MNHEY and SVGAGI. The CDR3 has 14 amino acids. The CDR3 loop reads CASSYSKLAVEQYF. The CDR3, as DNA: TGTGCCAGCAGTTACTCGAAGCTAGCTGTCGAGCAGTACTTC.

This chain joins TRBV5-1 and TRBJ1-3; 7 bases fit TRBD1. J gave up 5 bases and V 4 bases, and 9 bases lay outside the gene matches. CDR1 and CDR2 from the germline V gene are SGHRS and YFSETQ. The CDR3 extends over 15 amino acids. This CDR3 is CASSGPGTERNTIYF. The CDR3 DNA reads as TGCGCCAGCAGCGGTCCCGGGACAGAAAGAAACACCATATATTTT.

The chain joins TRBV7-9 to TRBJ1-1, with D maybe TRBD1 (5 bases). Trimming took off 1 base at V and 0 bases at J, with 15 bases between the two ends. The CDR3 loop spans 17 amino acids. Germline-derived CDR1 and CDR2 are SEHNR and FQNEAQ (reference sequence). The CDR3 loop is CASSLGQGVVLNTEAFF. The CDR3 coding sequence is TGTGCCAGCAGCTTAGGGCAGGGTGTAGTCTTGAACACTGAAGCTTTCTTT.

The rearrangement uses TRBV5-6 and TRBJ2-7; 7 bases align to TRBD2. The CDR3 length is 16 residues. Trimming at V came to 4 bases and at J to 3 bases, leaving 13 bases not matched to a gene. CDR1 is SGHDT, CDR2 YYEEEE, per germline. The CDR3 loop reads CASSLAGQRGLYEQYF. CDR3 nucleotide sequence: TGTGCCAGCAGCCTCGCGGGCCAGCGGGGACTCTACGAGCAGTACTTC. Using reference TRBV5-6 and TRBJ2-7 for the parts outside the CDR3, the full variable domain is DAGVTQSPTHLIKTRGQQVTLRCSPKSGHDTVSWYQQALGQGPQFIFQYYEEEERQRGNFPDRFSGHQFPNYSSELNVNALLLGDSALYLCASSLAGQRGLYEQYFGPGTRLTVT.

The DNA of the CDR3 is TGCGCCAGCAGTCGTCCGGGACAGGGAGCCGGGGAGCTGTTTTTT. It is translated as CASSRPGQGAGELFF. The chain combines TRBV5-1 with TRBJ2-2, with 9 bases aligning to TRBD1. This CDR3 has 15 residues. Germline V gene data show CDR1 as SGHRS and CDR2 as YFSETQ. V was clipped by 5 bases and J by 6 bases; unmatched bases: 8. Variable domain in full (rest from reference TRBV5-1 and TRBJ2-2): KAGVTQTPRYLIKTRGQQVTLSCSPISGHRSVSWYQQTPGQGLQFLFEYFSETQRNKGNFPGRFSGRQFSNSRSEMNVSTLELGDSALYLCASSRPGQGAGELFFGEGSRLTVL.